This T cell receptor beta chain was sequenced for a study of T cell responses to AZD1222 COVID-19 vaccine. Second-dose intervals near 4 or 12 weeks were combined. CDR1 and CDR2 (germline): SGHVS, FNYEAQ. The junction had 9 bases not matched to a gene; V was cut back by 4 bases and J by 6 bases. This CDR3 region has 16 residues. Some clones are missing from TCRdb's copy, which holds only in-frame ones; the method was immunoSEQ multiplex PCR. Counted here are around 150,000 clones, approximately 95% occurring once; the ten biggest clones make up 6% to 7%. A word on this clone: Its target is not known.

Findings and caveats of the study: Close to half of all spike-specific TCRs reportedly target regions of the variants that are unmutated.

The material was peripheral blood, obtained 28 days after the second AZD1222 dose. This sequence originates from an adult who received the AZD1222 COVID-19 vaccine. The gene calls are TRBV7-6 and TRBJ1-6; TRBD1 matches 7 bases. The CDR3 DNA follows: TGTGCCAGCAGCTCACGGGAGGGGGCGGGTAATTCACCCCTCCACTTT. Translation: CASSSREGAGNSPLHF.